The 22 T cell receptor beta chains below were found in one sample sequenced in a study of blood T cell repertoires in COVID-19. Generated by immunoSEQ multiplex PCR, the TCRdb table keeps only in-frame clones and is missing some. This sample has about 200,000 clones, with roughly 76% found just once. The sample taken for sequencing was peripheral blood. The source of these receptors is a human donor in a cohort sampled during active COVID-19.

In regard to this clone: The identical CDR3 is also encoded by other nucleotide sequences in the sample. V gene TRBV19 combines with J gene TRBJ2-1; TRBD2 matches at 14 bases. Germline V lookup: CDR1 LNHDA, CDR2 SQIVND (reference sequence). V was clipped by 3 bases and J by 10 bases; unmatched bases: 5. There are 15 residues in the CDR3. The chain's CDR3 is CASSIGLAGGGEQFF. DNA for the CDR3: TGTGCCAGTAGTATCGGACTAGCGGGAGGTGGGGAGCAGTTCTTC.

The CDR3 nucleotides are TGTGCCAGCAGTTACAGGGGGTCCTACGAGCAGTACTTC. Encoded protein: CASSYRGSYEQYF. This chain joins TRBV12-3 or TRBV12-4 and TRBJ2-7; 8 bases match TRBD1. The CDR3 covers 13 residues. The V gene end was trimmed by 4 bases and the J gene end by 1 base; junction bases not matched to a gene: 0.

This clone was counted a few times. This chain uses TRBV7-9 with TRBJ1-2; D unclear. The CDR3 spans 12 residues. The germline V gene encodes CDR1 SEHNR and CDR2 FQNEAQ (reference sequence). With 2 bases removed from V and 6 bases from J, the gap between germline ends came to 7 bases. CDR3 amino acids: CASSLSQNGYTF. CDR3 coding DNA: TGTGCCAGCAGCTTATCCCAGAATGGCTACACCTTC.

This clone has more than one count but fewer than ten. V is TRBV28 and J is TRBJ2-2; no clear D. V was pared by 6 bases and J by 0 bases, with 14 bases between. This CDR3 has 16 residues. Germline assignment: CDR1 MDHEN and CDR2 SYDVKM. The CDR3 reads CASSPSGVANTGELFF. The CDR3 DNA follows: TGTGCCAGCAGCCCTTCCGGTGTCGCGAACACCGGGGAGCTGTTTTTT.

This chain uses TRBV7-3 with TRBJ1-1, with a tentative D call TRBD1 (6 bases). The CDR3 sequence is 13 residues long. V was cut by 5 bases and J by 3 bases, with 10 bases left in between. Germline CDR1 and CDR2: SGHTA and FQGTGA. CDR3 residues: CASSPQGYTEAFF. The CDR3 nucleotides read TGTGCCAGCAGCCCCCAGGGGTACACTGAAGCTTTCTTT.

Of note for this clone: The sample carries other DNA sequences with the same CDR3. V usage is TRBV28 and J usage is TRBJ2-7; D not resolved. The V gene's germline CDR1 is MDHEN and CDR2 SYDVKM. Trimming removed 1 base from V and 3 bases from J, with 4 bases in between. CDR3 length: 12 amino acids. CDR3 protein: CASSLSGYEQYF. The CDR3 DNA reads TGTGCCAGCAGTTTATCCGGCTACGAGCAGTACTTC.

The CDR3 protein is CASSRTSSYEQYF. CDR3 coding DNA: TGTGCCAGCAGTCGGACTAGCAGCTACGAGCAGTACTTC. This rearrangement joins TRBV7-2 to TRBJ2-7; 8 bases are shared with TRBD2. Trimming took 6 bases from V and 3 from J; bases not matched to a gene: 4. The CDR3 has 13 amino acids. The germline CDR1 and CDR2 sequences are SGHTA and FQGNSA.

The chain carries TRBV18 and TRBJ2-3, with D tentatively TRBD2 (6 bases). Trimming took off 5 bases at V and 4 bases at J, with 10 bases between the two ends. Per germline, CDR1 KGHSH and CDR2 LQKENI. The CDR3 loop spans 13 amino acids. The CDR3 nucleotides read TGTGCCAGCTCAATCGGGGGTGCAGATACGCAGTATTTT. It encodes CASSIGGADTQYF.

This chain connects TRBV18 to TRBJ2-7; possibly TRBD1 for D (6 bases). V was shortened by 4 bases and J by 3 bases, with 19 bases between the two germline ends. The CDR3 has 16 residues. Germline CDR1 and CDR2: KGHSH and LQKENI. Here the CDR3 reads CASSQKGSRGNYEQYF. The CDR3 nucleotides are TGTGCCAGCTCACAAAAGGGGTCCAGGGGAAACTACGAGCAGTACTTC.

In this sample, this clone turned up a few times. The J gene is TRBJ1-6, the V gene TRBV3-1 (or the pseudogene TRBV3-2), with D uncertain. Between the trimmed V and J ends, which lost 5 bases and 8 bases, there was a span of 4 bases. CDR1 LGHDT and CDR2 YNNKEL come from the germline V gene (reference sequence). This CDR3 is built from 11 residues. For the CDR3, the DNA is TGTGCCAGCAGCGGCTATTCACCCCTCCACTTT. It specifies CASSGYSPLHF.

The CDR3: CASSFGGQGTEAFF. The CDR3 coding sequence is TGTGCCAGCAGCTTCGGGGGGCAGGGCACTGAAGCTTTCTTT. The V call is TRBV7-9, the J call TRBJ1-1; D is possibly TRBD1 (6 bases). V was clipped by 3 bases and J by 4 bases, with 12 bases between them. Germline CDR1 SEHNR, CDR2 FQNEAQ (reference sequence). This CDR3 has 14 amino acids.

This chain joins TRBV30 and TRBJ2-4; 9 bases agree with TRBD1. V was clipped by 0 bases and J by 8 bases; unmatched bases: 8. The CDR3 contains 15 residues. The germline V gene has CDR1 GTSNPN and CDR2 SVGIG (reference sequence). In DNA form, the CDR3 reads TGTGCCTGGAGTGTACCTCACAGGGGGCTGGACATTCAGTACTTC. It specifies CAWSVPHRGLDIQYF.

The chain employs TRBV28 and TRBJ2-7; TRBD1 agrees at 10 bases. V shed 8 bases and J 2 bases; nucleotides not matched to a gene: 12. The germline CDR1 and CDR2 sequences are MDHEN and SYDVKM. This CDR3 is 16 amino acids long. The CDR3 region has the DNA TGTGCCAGCCAAAATCCGGGACAGGGGACTGCCTACGAGCAGTACTTC. It translates to CASQNPGQGTAYEQYF.

This chain uses TRBV13 with TRBJ1-1, with 7 bases lining up with TRBD1. The ends lost 3 bases at V and 6 bases at J; junction bases unmatched: 7. The CDR3 contains 14 residues. CDR1 and CDR2 (germline): PRHDT, FYEKMQ (reference sequence). Here the CDR3 reads CASSFLGGAAEAFF. The CDR3 DNA follows: TGTGCCAGCAGCTTCCTAGGGGGCGCGGCTGAAGCTTTCTTT.

Comments on this clone: This sample includes further DNA sequences coding for the same CDR3. This sequence joins TRBV6-2 or TRBV6-3 and TRBJ2-1; 13 nucleotides align to TRBD2. The V segment lost 5 bases and the J segment 6 bases; nucleotides outside the gene matches: 1. The length of the CDR3 is 14 residues. CDR1 is MNHEY, CDR2 SVGEGT, per germline. The CDR3 region has the DNA TGTGCCAGCAGTCGACTAGCGGGGGGCAATGAGCAGTTCTTC. It is translated as CASSRLAGGNEQFF.

The V gene is TRBV24-1, the J gene TRBJ1-6, with D perhaps TRBD1 (5 bases). The germline CDR1 and CDR2 sequences are KGHDR and SFDVKD. This CDR3 comprises 15 residues. V lost 2 bases and J 9 bases, leaving 13 bases between the germline ends. CDR3 amino acids: CATSDSTAIGSPLHF. CDR3 nucleotides: TGTGCCACCAGTGATTCGACAGCAATAGGTTCACCCCTCCACTTT.

The chain combines TRBV28 with TRBJ2-7; 9 bases are a match to TRBD1. This CDR3 spans 14 amino acids. Per the germline V gene, CDR1 is MDHEN and CDR2 is SYDVKM. The V segment lost 5 bases and the J segment 4 bases; nucleotides outside the gene matches: 6. The CDR3 sequence is CASSPQGAGYEQYF. In DNA form, the CDR3 reads TGTGCCAGCAGTCCACAGGGGGCTGGTTACGAGCAGTACTTC.

The sample holds many counts of this clone. The rearrangement uses TRBV10-1 and TRBJ2-4, with 9 positions matching TRBD1. The germline V gene has CDR1 WNHNN and CDR2 SYGVQD (reference sequence). The CDR3 loop spans 15 amino acids. V lost 3 bases, J lost 6 bases, and 6 bases stayed unmatched. CDR3 nucleotides: TGCGCCAGCAGTGATCGGGGGACAGGGATAAACATTCAGTACTTC. Protein product: CASSDRGTGINIQYF.

This chain links TRBV6-6 with TRBJ2-3, with D possibly TRBD1 on 6 matching bases. Germline V gene sequence: CDR1 MNHNY, CDR2 SVGAGI (reference sequence). This CDR3 contains 13 residues. V was trimmed by 5 bases and J by 5 bases, leaving 11 bases between them. The CDR3, as DNA: TGTGCCAGCAGTCACGCACAGGGAGATACGCAGTATTTT. Protein product: CASSHAQGDTQYF.

The chain uses TRBV28 and TRBJ2-1; TRBD2 aligns across 14 bases. The CDR3 has 22 amino acids. Germline CDR1 reads MDHEN; CDR2 reads SYDVKM. The V and J ends lost 4 bases and 0 bases, in that order; junction bases with no gene match: 17. The CDR3 loop is CASSSITSGLAGGIHSYNEQFF. DNA of the CDR3: TGTGCCAGCAGTTCGATCACGTCCGGACTAGCGGGAGGCATCCACTCCTACAATGAGCAGTTCTTC.

The chain carries TRBV7-8 and TRBJ2-2; 10 nucleotides line up with TRBD1. Germline-derived CDR1 and CDR2 are SGHVS and FQNEAQ. The V and J ends lost 1 base and 1 base, in that order; junction bases with no gene match: 3. This CDR3 contains 17 residues. The CDR3 DNA is TGTGCCAGCAGCTTAGTGACAGGGGGCGGGAACACCGGGGAGCTGTTTTTT. Its protein product is CASSLVTGGGNTGELFF.

The CDR3 nucleotides read TGTGCCAGCAGTTACGTCTATCTAGCGTCTAACTACGAGCAGTACTTC. This sequence encodes CASSYVYLASNYEQYF. The chain has TRBV6-5 and TRBJ2-7; TRBD2 might be the D (6 bases). V lost 2 bases and J lost 3, with 17 bases in between. The V gene's germline CDR1 is MNHEY and CDR2 SVGAGI. The CDR3 consists of 16 residues.